This T cell receptor beta chain was identified in a study of T-cell reconstitution after alpha-beta-depleted transplantation in children. The library targeted TCRbeta and was prepared with unique molecular identifiers. TCRdb re-called the PCR reads through MiXCR, storing one row per CDR3 protein. The sample has about 610,000 distinct CDR3 sequences; over 9.5% are singletons. CDR3 length equals 14 residues. CDR1 and CDR2 from the germline V gene are MGHRA and YSYEKL. V dropped 0 bases and J dropped 2 bases, with 8 bases sitting between them. This receptor was identified in a human donor who donated a stem cell graft to a child with acute myeloid leukemia. V usage is TRBV4-1 and J usage is TRBJ2-7; D remains unclear. The sample here was PBMCs from the stem cell graft donor, taken from the stem cell graft. DNA of the CDR3: TGCGCCAGCAGCCAAGAAGCAGCCGCCTACGAGCAGTACTTC. Its translation is CASSQEAAAYEQYF.